This T cell receptor (beta chain) was recorded in a study of shared clonotypes between healthy human individuals. Findings and limits, study-wide: Only blood samples were collected, and tissue repertoires likely differ.

Germline-derived CDR1 and CDR2 are SEHNR and FQNEAQ (reference sequence). Unmatched junction bases numbered 5, after V lost 5 bases and J lost 8 bases. This CDR3 region has 13 residues. Method: immunoSEQ multiplex PCR; TCRdb's copy keeps in-frame clones and lacks some. Among around 530,000 clones listed, just over 75% were seen once. About this clone itself: The antigen is not known.

Material: PBMCs. The sequence was obtained from a woman in her thirties or forties in good health. Some clones in this sample may be carry-over from other donors' samples. The chain is built from TRBV7-9 and TRBJ2-1; 8 bases align to TRBD2. CDR3 nucleotides: TGTGCCAGCAGCATGACTAGCGCCGATGAGCAGTTCTTC. Amino acids: CASSMTSADEQFF.